A selection of T cell receptor beta chains follows, all from one sample in a study of blood T cell repertoires in COVID-19. Only in-frame clones appear in the TCRdb table, and some are missing; sequencing was by immunoSEQ multiplex PCR. The sample has 200,000 to 300,000 clones, roughly 90% seen once; the top ten hold approximately 9%. The material sequenced was PBMCs or T cells enriched from blood (not recorded which). All receptors derive from a man in his forties or fifties who had recovered from COVID-19. CDR3s include the opening cysteine and the closing phenylalanine or tryptophan. Each record gives: D gene, clone size, J gene, V gene, CDR3 DNA, CDR3 protein. D genes are given only for firm matches. The listing skips clone size in some rows; elsewhere it reads once, few, many or a size class.

D gene: NA
clone size: NA
J gene: TRBJ2-1
V gene: TRBV11-1
CDR3 DNA: TGTGCCAGCAGCTTATCTTCGGGAGAGTCACGGGAGCAGTTCTTC
CDR3 protein: CASSLSSGESREQFF

D gene: NA
clone size: NA
J gene: TRBJ1-5
V gene: TRBV30
CDR3 DNA: TGTGCCTGGAGTGCAGGGGCCAATCAGCCCCAGCATTTT
CDR3 protein: CAWSAGANQPQHF

D gene: NA
clone size: NA
J gene: TRBJ2-5
V gene: TRBV10-3
CDR3 DNA: TGTGCCATCAGTGAGAATGCAGGTACACAAGAGACCCAGTACTTC
CDR3 protein: CAISENAGTQETQYF

D gene: NA
clone size: NA
J gene: TRBJ1-1
V gene: TRBV27
CDR3 DNA: TGTGCCAGCAGTTACGCGCTAAGGAACACTGAAGCTTTCTTT
CDR3 protein: CASSYALRNTEAFF

D gene: NA
clone size: once
J gene: TRBJ1-6
V gene: TRBV4-1
CDR3 DNA: TGCGCCAGCAGCCAAGATTCGGCAGGGAGGAATTCACCCCTCCACTTT
CDR3 protein: CASSQDSAGRNSPLHF

D gene: NA
clone size: once
J gene: TRBJ2-7
V gene: TRBV19
CDR3 DNA: TGTGCCAGTAGTACCGGTGGGACGGGAGTTCTCTACGAGCAGTACTTC
CDR3 protein: CASSTGGTGVLYEQYF

D gene: TRBD1
clone size: NA
J gene: TRBJ1-6
V gene: TRBV18
CDR3 DNA: TGTGCCAGCTCACCGGACAGGCCAAATTCACCCCTCCACTTT
CDR3 protein: CASSPDRPNSPLHF

D gene: NA
clone size: NA
J gene: TRBJ1-4
V gene: TRBV28
CDR3 DNA: TGTGCCAGCAGGGAGACAGGAGCAACTAATGAAAAACTGTTTTTT
CDR3 protein: CASRETGATNEKLFF

D gene: TRBD2
clone size: few
J gene: TRBJ2-1
V gene: TRBV7-8
CDR3 DNA: TGTGCCAGCGGACGACTAGCGGTTCTCTACAATGAGCAGTTCTTC
CDR3 protein: CASGRLAVLYNEQFF

D gene: TRBD1
clone size: NA
J gene: TRBJ2-6
V gene: TRBV11-2
CDR3 DNA: TGTGCCAGCAGCTTAGTACAGGGGAGACCTGGGGCCAACGTCCTGACTTTC
CDR3 protein: CASSLVQGRPGANVLTF

D gene: NA
clone size: once
J gene: TRBJ1-1
V gene: TRBV6-5
CDR3 DNA: TGTGCCAGCACAGTTCCCCCACTAGAGACTGAAGCTTTCTTT
CDR3 protein: CASTVPPLETEAFF

D gene: NA
clone size: NA
J gene: TRBJ2-5
V gene: TRBV19
CDR3 DNA: TGTGCCAGTACCACCGATCGCCTAGGAGGGACCCAGTACTTC
CDR3 protein: CASTTDRLGGTQYF

D gene: TRBD2
clone size: NA
J gene: TRBJ2-5
V gene: TRBV11-3
CDR3 DNA: TGTGCCCCCAGCCAAGGGGTGCTAGCGGGGGGGGGAGAGACCCAGTACTTC
CDR3 protein: CAPSQGVLAGGGETQYF

D gene: NA
clone size: once
J gene: TRBJ2-3
V gene: TRBV9
CDR3 DNA: TGTGCCAGCAGCGTAGTGGACGGGAGAGGTGGTAGCACAGATACGCAGTATTTT
CDR3 protein: CASSVVDGRGGSTDTQYF